This T cell receptor beta chain was recovered during a study of T cell responses to AZD1222 COVID-19 vaccine. Details on this clone: The antigen remains undetermined.

General study results and limits: Regions 160-218 and 743-854 held dominance among vaccine-associated CD4 TCRs, which spanned spike. Baseline seropositivity occurred in only six AZD1222 recipients. Spike-specific TCR breadth and depth grew following two AZD1222 doses.

TCRdb's table, derived via immunoSEQ multiplex PCR, lists solely in-frame clones and lacks some. The sample lists more than 110,000 clones; approximately 90% were seen once. Trimming took off 1 base at V and 4 bases at J, with 13 bases between the two ends. The CDR3 has 15 amino acids. CDR1 is SGHTA, CDR2 FQGNSA, per germline. The chain carries TRBV7-2 and TRBJ1-2; D is uncertain. This clonotype was sampled from an adult who received the AZD1222 COVID-19 vaccine. Specimen: peripheral blood, collected 28 days after the second AZD1222 dose. This CDR3 reads CASSLDTNRAYGYTF. The CDR3 DNA follows: TGTGCCAGCAGCTTAGATACGAACCGGGCCTATGGCTACACCTTC.